Listed here are 17 T cell receptor beta chains from one sample, sequenced in a study of shared clonotypes between healthy human individuals. Profiling relied on immunoSEQ multiplex PCR, and the TCRdb table lists in-frame clones only, not all of them. The sample shows about 2.2 million clones, 90% to 95% of them seen only once. Naive CD8 cells, CD45RO-negative and positively selected for CCR7, excluded terminally differentiated effector memory CD45RA+ cells. The sequencing sample was made of naive CD8+ T cells from PBMCs. The receptors shown here come from a man between 18 and 35 years old in good health. Some clones in this sample may be carry-over from other donors' samples.

This clone has only one observation. The CDR3 nucleotides are TGTGCCAGCAGCTTGGATCGTAGCGATAGCACAGATACGCAGTATTTT. As protein: CASSLDRSDSTDTQYF. The J gene is TRBJ2-3, the V gene TRBV5-4, with D possibly matching TRBD2 (5 bases). Deletions cut 0 bases from V and 0 bases from J, with 11 bases between. The CDR3 extends over 16 amino acids. In germline, CDR1 is SGHNT, CDR2 YYREEE (reference sequence).

V gene TRBV2 combines with J gene TRBJ2-5, with D unresolved. Deletions cut 5 bases from V and 3 bases from J, with 10 bases between. The CDR3 covers 13 residues. The germline gives CDR1 SNHLY, CDR2 FYNNEI. CDR3 sequence (DNA): TGTGCCAGCAGTTTTCGCGTAAAAGAGACCCAGTACTTC. Translating gives CASSFRVKETQYF.

The CDR3 here is CASSQGRWGGLSYEQYF. In nucleotides, the CDR3 is TGTGCCAGCAGCCAAGGCAGATGGGGCGGACTATCCTACGAGCAGTACTTC. The genes are TRBV4-2 and TRBJ2-7, with D possibly matching TRBD2 (6 bases). CDR1 and CDR2 from the germline V gene are LGHNA and YNFKEQ. V shed 1 base and J shed 1 base, with 17 bases lying between them. This CDR3 is built from 17 residues.

As for this clone: The sample carries other DNA sequences with the same CDR3. V usage is TRBV4-3 and J usage is TRBJ2-1; tentative D call: TRBD2 (5 bases). Germline CDR1 is LGHNA and CDR2 is YSLEER. The CDR3 is made up of 13 amino acids. Trimming stripped 3 bases from V and 8 bases from J, with 11 bases between. In DNA, the CDR3 is TGCGCCAGCAGCCAGGGGAGAGGGTATGAGCAGTTCTTC. Protein product: CASSQGRGYEQFF.

The chain couples TRBV28 to TRBJ1-2; 10 bases match TRBD1. The germline V gene encodes CDR1 MDHEN and CDR2 SYDVKM. Trimming at V came to 8 bases and at J to 1 base, leaving 7 bases not matched to a gene. This CDR3 is built from 15 residues. The DNA of the CDR3 is TGTGCCAGCGGGTCGACAGGGGGCAGTAACTATGGCTACACCTTC. Its translation is CASGSTGGSNYGYTF.

The V call is TRBV7-9, the J call TRBJ1-2; 8 nucleotides line up with TRBD1. CDR1 SEHNR and CDR2 FQNEAQ come from the germline V gene (reference sequence). The CDR3 is 15 amino acids. Losses at the gene ends were 0 bases for V and 2 bases for J; bases not matched to a gene: 2. CDR3 bases: TGTGCCAGCAGCTTAGCCCGGACAGGGAACTATGGCTACACCTTC. The encoded protein is CASSLARTGNYGYTF.

The rearrangement joins TRBV13 to TRBJ2-7; weak D call: TRBD2 (7 bases). CDR1 and CDR2 from the germline V gene are PRHDT and FYEKMQ (reference sequence). The V gene lost 2 bases and the J gene lost 5 bases, with 13 bases spanning the gap. This CDR3 is 14 amino acids long. As DNA, the CDR3 is TGTGCCAGCAGCTTAACACTAGGGGGGGACGAGCAGTACTTC. This sequence encodes CASSLTLGGDEQYF.

This clone was seen just once. The chain recombines TRBV25-1 with TRBJ2-1; unclear D gene. V lost 1 base, J lost 10 bases, and 8 bases lay in between. The CDR3 spans 12 residues. Germline values: CDR1 MGHDK, CDR2 SYGVNS. Here the CDR3 reads CASSEWEPEQFF. The CDR3 DNA follows: TGTGCCAGCAGTGAATGGGAACCAGAGCAGTTCTTC.

The table lists this clone with a count of one. The rearrangement uses TRBV7-3 and TRBJ2-1, with 14 bases aligning to TRBD2. The CDR3 contains 17 residues. The V segment lost 1 base and the J segment 7 bases; nucleotides outside the gene matches: 6. The germline gives CDR1 SGHTA, CDR2 FQGTGA. CDR3 region: CASSLKGLAGVRNEQFF. DNA for the CDR3: TGTGCCAGCAGCTTAAAGGGACTAGCGGGAGTGCGGAATGAGCAGTTCTTC.

This chain links TRBV28 with TRBJ2-7, with 9 bases fitting TRBD2. Germline CDR1 MDHEN, CDR2 SYDVKM. V trimming: 11 bases; J trimming: 7 bases; junction bases outside the gene matches: 9. The CDR3 is 12 residues long. The CDR3 coding sequence is TGTGCCGGTGGGGCGGGAGGGTATGAGCAGTACTTC. Its translation: CAGGAGGYEQYF. Full variable domain (rest looked up from reference TRBV28 and TRBJ2-7): DVKVTQSSRYLVKRTGEKVFLECVQDMDHENMFWYRQDPGLGLRLIYFSYDVKMKEKGDIPEGYSVSREKKERFSLILESASTNQTSMYLCAGGAGGYEQYFGPGTRLTVT.

Worth noting for this clone: This specimen includes other DNA sequences encoding the same CDR3. The chain has TRBV4-1 and TRBJ2-1; D uncertain. The CDR3 runs 15 residues. The V gene lost 1 base and the J gene lost 0 bases, with 7 bases spanning the gap. The V gene's germline CDR1 is MGHRA and CDR2 YSYEKL. The CDR3 nucleotides read TGCGCCAGCAGCCAAGCGGTAAGCTCCTACAATGAGCAGTTCTTC. This translates into CASSQAVSSYNEQFF.

V usage is TRBV27 and J usage is TRBJ2-4; 9 nucleotides match TRBD1. V lost 5 bases to trimming and J lost 0 bases; unmatched junction nucleotides: 14. There are 19 residues in the CDR3. Germline assignment: CDR1 MNHEY and CDR2 SMNVEV (reference sequence). The CDR3 sequence is CASSPEDRGLQLAKNIQYF. CDR3 DNA: TGTGCCAGCAGTCCCGAGGACAGGGGTCTCCAATTAGCCAAAAACATTCAGTACTTC.

The CDR3 protein is CASNQNQPQHF. The CDR3 coding sequence is TGTGCCAGCAACCAAAATCAGCCCCAGCATTTT. V and J are TRBV5-8 and TRBJ1-5; D is undetermined. Germline loops: CDR1 SGHTS, CDR2 YDEGEE. Trimming took off 6 bases at V and 4 bases at J, with 5 bases between the two ends. CDR3 length: 11 amino acids.

The chain employs TRBV4-1 and TRBJ1-6; D is uncertain. The CDR3 sequence is 16 residues long. Looked up from germline, CDR1 is MGHRA and CDR2 is YSYEKL. Trimming took 1 base from V and 8 from J, leaving 15 bases between them. The CDR3 DNA is TGCGCCAGCAGCCAAGCGGCAGCGAGGAGAGATTCACCCCTCCACTTT. Translated: CASSQAAARRDSPLHF.

This chain joins TRBV30 and TRBJ2-3; the match to TRBD2 covers 9 bases. The junction had 15 bases not matched to a gene; V was cut back by 5 bases and J by 6 bases. This CDR3 is built from 16 residues. Per the germline V gene, CDR1 is GTSNPN and CDR2 is SVGIG (reference sequence). The CDR3 protein is CAWGNTSGTSWDTQYF. The CDR3 coding sequence is TGTGCCTGGGGCAACACTTCCGGGACTAGCTGGGATACGCAGTATTTT.

The chain uses TRBV19 and TRBJ2-1; D ambiguous. The CDR3 covers 14 residues. Germline loops: CDR1 LNHDA, CDR2 SQIVND (reference sequence). Deletions cut 9 bases from V and 4 bases from J, with 16 bases between. The CDR3 nucleotides read TGTGCCAGCACACTTGACAAGACGTACAATGAGCAGTTCTTC. It encodes CASTLDKTYNEQFF.

The V call is TRBV4-2, the J call TRBJ2-1, with D unclear. Germline-derived CDR1 and CDR2 are LGHNA and YNFKEQ. CDR3 length: 17 residues. Trimming removed 0 bases at V and 0 bases at J, with 12 bases between. CDR3 sequence: CASSQDWAYSSYNEQFF. DNA of the CDR3: TGTGCCAGCAGCCAAGATTGGGCCTACAGCTCCTACAATGAGCAGTTCTTC.